The present T cell receptor beta chain was sequenced within a study of T cell responses to AZD1222 COVID-19 vaccine. Regarding the study as a whole: Of spike-specific TCRs, nearly half reportedly target regions left unmutated in variants. White British ancestry dominated among donors, who included more females, and clonal diversity was possibly underestimated.

For this clone: The target antigen is unknown.

Profiling relied on immunoSEQ multiplex PCR, and the TCRdb table lists in-frame clones only, not all of them. Among 57,000 or so clones listed, about four fifths were seen once. Germline V gene data show CDR1 as KGHSH and CDR2 as LQKENI. V lost 5 bases and J lost 3; bases outside the gene matches: 10. The CDR3 totals 16 residues. This TCR was sampled from an adult who received the AZD1222 COVID-19 vaccine. This chain uses TRBV18 with TRBJ2-1, with 7 bases matching TRBD1. The sample in question was peripheral blood, obtained 28 days after the second AZD1222 dose. The CDR3 loop reads CASSFLADRVYNEQFF. Written as DNA, the CDR3 is TGTGCCAGCTCATTCCTAGCCGACAGGGTCTACAATGAGCAGTTCTTC.